What follows are 17 T cell receptor beta chains derived from one specimen sequenced in a study of radiotherapy plus CTLA-4 blockade in lung cancer (dated by TCRdb to 2016 to 2019). Library method: the immunoSEQ multiplex PCR assay. Entries here come from immuneACCESS through TCRdb and include only in-frame sequences with V and J called. Some clones fail to appear in such tables; in the studies checked, an unresolved V gene covers under half of the shortfall, and the cause of the remainder is unknown. For this sample there are 26,000 or so clones; over 75% appear just once. The top ten clones comprise about 7.3% of the sample. This specimen consisted of peripheral blood, obtained from a patient treated with radiotherapy plus ipilimumab. Receptors were obtained from a human donor with non-small cell lung cancer who had stable disease on radiotherapy plus ipilimumab.

As to this clone: Other nucleotide sequences in the sample specify the same CDR3. This chain links TRBV5-1 with TRBJ1-4; tentatively, D is TRBD1 (6 bases). The length of the CDR3 is 14 residues. In germline, CDR1 is SGHRS, CDR2 YFSETQ. With 4 bases removed from V and 3 bases from J, the gap between germline ends came to 10 bases. For the CDR3, the DNA is TGCGCCAGCAGCACAGGGAGATCTAATGAAAAACTGTTTTTT. It specifies CASSTGRSNEKLFF.

J is TRBJ2-2 and V is TRBV28; D is perhaps TRBD1 (5 bases). Germline values: CDR1 MDHEN, CDR2 SYDVKM. Trimming left V 5 bases short and J 4 bases short, with 14 bases between. The CDR3 spans 15 residues. DNA for the CDR3: TGTGCCAGCAGTGCCCCGGACATCTTCACCGGGGAGCTGTTTTTT. Translated, it gives CASSAPDIFTGELFF.

The chain is built from TRBV7-9 and TRBJ1-2; D ambiguous. V lost 1 base and J 5 bases, leaving 14 bases between the germline ends. The CDR3 consists of 15 residues. Germline-derived CDR1 and CDR2 are SEHNR and FQNEAQ (reference sequence). The CDR3 DNA is TGTGCCAGCAGCTTAGACCCGGCCCTCGGGTATGGCTACACCTTC. This encodes CASSLDPALGYGYTF.

The gene calls are TRBV14 and TRBJ1-6, with D uncertain. This CDR3 spans 13 amino acids. Trimming took 0 bases from V and 9 from J, leaving 6 bases between them. Germline V gene data show CDR1 as SGHDN and CDR2 as FVKESK. The CDR3 DNA reads as TGTGCCAGCAGCCAAGATTTCGTTTCACCCCTCCACTTT. Translating it yields CASSQDFVSPLHF.

V usage is TRBV6-5 and J usage is TRBJ2-2; D unclear. The V gene lost 8 bases and the J gene lost 1 base, with 2 bases spanning the gap. This CDR3 region has 11 residues. Per germline, CDR1 MNHEY and CDR2 SVGAGI. The DNA for the CDR3 is TGTGCCAGCCAGAACACCGGGGAGCTGTTTTTT. It encodes CASQNTGELFF.

This clone was observed a handful of times. This chain links TRBV6-5 with TRBJ1-2; a possible D gene is TRBD1 (6 bases). The CDR3 has 14 residues. With 5 bases removed from V and 4 bases from J, the gap between germline ends came to 14 bases. In germline, CDR1 is MNHEY, CDR2 SVGAGI. The CDR3 region is CASSDGGAGYGYTF. The CDR3 DNA reads as TGTGCCAGCAGTGATGGGGGGGCCGGCTATGGCTACACCTTC.

V and J are TRBV11-2 and TRBJ2-5, with D possibly being TRBD2 (6 bases). The CDR3 extends over 18 amino acids. The ends were cut back, 5 bases at V and 7 bases at J, with 29 bases in the middle. CDR1 and CDR2 from the germline V gene are SGHAT and FQNNGV. This CDR3 reads CASSDINPVGGEGRTQYF. Here the CDR3 DNA reads TGTGCCAGCAGCGACATTAACCCGGTGGGGGGTGAAGGGAGGACCCAGTACTTC.

The chain has TRBV28 and TRBJ1-5; maybe TRBD1 (5 bases). The V and J ends lost 7 bases and 7 bases respectively, with 11 bases between them. CDR1 MDHEN and CDR2 SYDVKM come from the germline V gene. This CDR3 spans 12 amino acids. The CDR3 protein is CASIGGGQPQHF. CDR3 bases: TGTGCCAGCATCGGGGGGGGGCAGCCCCAGCATTTT.

The V and J genes are TRBV7-3 and TRBJ2-5, with TRBD1 identical over 9 bases. Per the germline V gene, CDR1 is SGHTA and CDR2 is FQGTGA. After removal of 6 bases from V and 3 bases from J, the junction contained 8 bases not matched to a gene. This CDR3 contains 15 residues. This chain's CDR3 is CASSLTGGREETQYF. The CDR3 DNA is TGTGCCAGCAGTCTTACAGGGGGCAGGGAAGAGACCCAGTACTTC.

For the CDR3, the DNA is TGTGCCAGCAGCTTAAGTCATGGCACCATATATTTT. Amino acid sequence: CASSLSHGTIYF. This chain connects TRBV11-2 to TRBJ1-3; D gene unclear. The CDR3 is 12 amino acids. The V end lost 2 bases, the J end lost 9 bases, and 8 bases lay between the germline ends. The germline gives CDR1 SGHAT, CDR2 FQNNGV. Together with reference TRBV11-2 and TRBJ1-3, the CDR3 gives the full variable domain: EAGVAQSPRYKIIEKRQSVAFWCNPISGHATLYWYQQILGQGPKLLIQFQNNGVVDDSQLPKDRFSAERLKGVDSTLKIQPAKLEDSAVYLCASSLSHGTIYFGEGSWLTVV.

In this sample, this clone turned up once. This chain joins TRBV19 and TRBJ2-5; weak D call: TRBD2 (7 bases). The CDR3 covers 13 residues. Trimming took off 9 bases at V and 1 base at J, with 12 bases between the two ends. Looked up from germline, CDR1 is LNHDA and CDR2 is SQIVND (reference sequence). CDR3 in amino acids: CASGGQGQETQYF. In DNA form, the CDR3 reads TGTGCCAGCGGGGGGCAGGGCCAAGAGACCCAGTACTTC.

The chain has TRBV9 and TRBJ2-2; D possibly corresponds to TRBD1 (6 bases). CDR1 SGDLS and CDR2 YYNGEE come from the germline V gene. The V end lost 4 bases, the J end lost 1 base, and 11 bases lay between the germline ends. The CDR3 contains 15 residues. The CDR3 loop reads CASSTTGQNTGELFF. CDR3 sequence (DNA): TGTGCCAGCAGCACTACGGGACAGAACACCGGGGAGCTGTTTTTT.

V is TRBV28 and J is TRBJ1-2, with D uncertain. V dropped 6 bases and J dropped 0 bases, with 11 bases sitting between them. CDR1 and CDR2 (germline): MDHEN, SYDVKM. The CDR3 is 14 residues long. CDR3 amino acids: CASRRLTTNYGYTF. In DNA, the CDR3 is TGTGCCAGCAGAAGGCTTACAACTAACTATGGCTACACCTTC.

The chain is built from TRBV6-5 and TRBJ2-7; the match to TRBD1 covers 10 bases. There are 14 residues in the CDR3. Trimming cost V 8 bases and J 1 base; bases outside gene matches: 5. Germline assignment: CDR1 MNHEY and CDR2 SVGAGI. The CDR3 protein is CASGRTGGSYEQYF. The CDR3 DNA sequence: TGTGCCAGCGGGAGGACAGGGGGGTCCTACGAGCAGTACTTC.

The chain is built from TRBV4-1 and TRBJ2-7; D is undetermined. CDR1 MGHRA and CDR2 YSYEKL come from the germline V gene. V was clipped by 0 bases and J by 4 bases, with 16 bases between them. The CDR3 length is 16 residues. CDR3 sequence (DNA): TGCGCCAGCAGCCAAGATACGAACTTAATGCAATACGAGCAGTACGTC. Amino acid sequence: CASSQDTNLMQYEQYV.

This clone was seen once. The chain carries TRBV19 and TRBJ1-2; a possible D gene is TRBD1 (5 bases). The germline CDR1 and CDR2 sequences are LNHDA and SQIVND (reference sequence). Trimming cost V 3 bases and J 0 bases, with 11 bases left between them. This CDR3 comprises 15 residues. The CDR3 DNA reads as TGTGCCAGTAGTATTGGCAGGGTACCTAACTATGGCTACACCTTC. This translates into CASSIGRVPNYGYTF. Looking up the rest from reference TRBV19 and TRBJ1-2 gives the full variable domain: DGGITQSPKYLFRKEGQNVTLSCEQNLNHDAMYWYRQDPGQGLRLIYYSQIVNDFQKGDIAEGYSVSREKKESFPLTVTSAQKNPTAFYLCASSIGRVPNYGYTFGSGTRLTVV.

The chain is built from TRBV4-3 and TRBJ1-1; the D is unclear. The CDR3 is 14 residues long. Trimming pared 5 bases from V and 0 bases from J, leaving 10 bases between. In germline, CDR1 is LGHNA, CDR2 YSLEER. In nucleotides, the CDR3 is TGCGCCAGCAGCGAGGAGAGTCTGAACACTGAAGCTTTCTTT. It encodes CASSEESLNTEAFF.